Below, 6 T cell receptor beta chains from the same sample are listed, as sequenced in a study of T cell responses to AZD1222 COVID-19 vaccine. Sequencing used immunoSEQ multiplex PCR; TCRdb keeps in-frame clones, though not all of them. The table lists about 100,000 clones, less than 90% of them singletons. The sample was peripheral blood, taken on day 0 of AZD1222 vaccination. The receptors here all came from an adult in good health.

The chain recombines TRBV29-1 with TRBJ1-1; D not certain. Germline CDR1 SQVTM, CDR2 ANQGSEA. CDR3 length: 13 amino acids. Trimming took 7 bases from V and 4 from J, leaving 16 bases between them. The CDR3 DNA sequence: TGCAGCGCAAGCCCCACGGGGAGCACTGAAGCTTTCTTT. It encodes CSASPTGSTEAFF.

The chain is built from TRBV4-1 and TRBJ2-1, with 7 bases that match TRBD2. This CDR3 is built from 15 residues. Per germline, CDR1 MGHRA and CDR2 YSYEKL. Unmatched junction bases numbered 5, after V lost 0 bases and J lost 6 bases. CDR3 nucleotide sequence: TGCGCCAGCAGCCAAGATGGAGGGAGGGTCAATGAGCAGTTCTTC. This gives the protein CASSQDGGRVNEQFF.

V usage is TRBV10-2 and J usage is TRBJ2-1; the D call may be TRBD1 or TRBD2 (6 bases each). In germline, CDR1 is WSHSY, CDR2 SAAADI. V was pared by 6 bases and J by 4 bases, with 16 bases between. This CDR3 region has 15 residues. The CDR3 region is CASRQGTGVYNEQFF. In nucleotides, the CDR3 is TGCGCCAGCAGGCAGGGGACGGGAGTTTACAATGAGCAGTTCTTC.

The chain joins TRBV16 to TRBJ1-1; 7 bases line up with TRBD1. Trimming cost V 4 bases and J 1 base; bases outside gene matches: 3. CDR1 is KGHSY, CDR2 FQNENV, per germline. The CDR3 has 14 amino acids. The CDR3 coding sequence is TGTGCCAGCAGCCCATACAGGGGGAACACTGAAGCTTTCTTT. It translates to CASSPYRGNTEAFF.

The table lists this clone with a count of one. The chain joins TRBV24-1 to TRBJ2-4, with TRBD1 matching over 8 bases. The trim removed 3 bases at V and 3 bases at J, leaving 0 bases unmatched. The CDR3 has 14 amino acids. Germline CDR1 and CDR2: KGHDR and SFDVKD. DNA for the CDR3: TGTGCCACCAGTGATGGACAGGGCAAAAACATTCAGTACTTC. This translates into CATSDGQGKNIQYF.

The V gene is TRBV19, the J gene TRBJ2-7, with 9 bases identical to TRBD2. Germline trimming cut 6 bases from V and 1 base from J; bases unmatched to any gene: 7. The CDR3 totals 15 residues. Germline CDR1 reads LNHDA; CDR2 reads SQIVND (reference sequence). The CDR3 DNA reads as TGTGCCAGTAGCCAAGCGGCGGGAGGGTCCTACGAGCAGTACTTC. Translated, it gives CASSQAAGGSYEQYF.